This entry describes one TCR beta chain. Its antigen is still unknown. Healthy bone marrow donors supplied every sample. Trimming removed 5 bases at V and 0 bases at J, with 17 bases between. CDR3 length equals 16 residues. The germline V gene encodes CDR1 MNHNY and CDR2 SVGAGI (reference sequence). The entry originates in a study of cytomegalovirus exposure and HLA in healthy donors. The study's findings and limits: Earlier analysis found most TCR beta V segments productive about 87% or about 30% of the time. A later analysis, which compared TCR beta chains of equal frequency, found the HLA-associated ones more clonally expanded. With further analysis later on, most CMV-associated TCR beta chains appeared HLA-restricted.

PCR primers comprised 60 Vbeta and 13 Jbeta primers. Libraries were prepared by immunoSEQ multiplex PCR; TCRdb keeps only in-frame clonotypes and omits some of them. The sample includes 120,000 to 150,000 clones, 75% to 80% of them seen just once. Sequencing was performed on PBMCs. The chain links TRBV6-6 to TRBJ2-7; D uncertain. The TCR sequence derives from a male donor in good health and CMV-seronegative. CDR3 in amino acids: CASSTLMTLPSYEQYF. CDR3 DNA: TGTGCCAGCAGTACGTTGATGACTTTACCCTCCTACGAGCAGTACTTC.